This T cell receptor (beta chain) was recorded in a study of monozygotic twins with inflammatory bowel disease. Notes on the study in general: In these data, no single strong IBD-associated signal or clonotype received support.

Regarding this clonotype: What it binds is unknown.

Two nested PCRs, of approximately 16 and 9 cycles, processed TCRalpha and TCRbeta cDNA. TCRdb reprocessed the 5' RACE reads and stores each CDR3 protein as one record, lacking DNA. The listing contains a few hundred thousand distinct CDR3 sequences. The CDR3 is 15 residues long. Germline CDR1 reads LNHNV; CDR2 reads YYDKDF (reference sequence). This sequence originates from a human donor with ulcerative colitis or Crohn's disease, or a healthy co-twin of an affected twin (not recorded which). This chain links TRBV15 with TRBJ2-7; the D gene TCRdb calls, TRBD1, cannot be checked with no DNA. Input material: blood. The CDR3 loop is CATSGWTGGSYEQYF.